Given below is one TCR beta chain in context. This specimen belongs to a study of glioma-infiltrating T cells after dendritic cell vaccination. The germline V gene encodes CDR1 SGDLS and CDR2 YYNGEE. The CDR3 contains 14 residues. V lost 4 bases to trimming and J lost 11 bases, with 20 bases between them. Some clones are missing from TCRdb's copy, which holds only in-frame ones; the method was immunoSEQ multiplex PCR. The table lists about 64,000 clones, roughly 80% of them singletons, with 9.2% in the top ten. The chain joins TRBV9 to TRBJ2-3; a weak D match, TRBD2 (7 bases). This clonotype was sampled from a human donor with glioblastoma. The sequencing here drew on blood, taken before dendritic cell vaccination. As DNA, the CDR3 is TGTGCCAGCAGCCCCACAGGGACGGGGGGCCGGCAGTATTTT. Translation: CASSPTGTGGRQYF. Full variable domain (outside the CDR3, taken from reference TRBV9 and TRBJ2-3): DSGVTQTPKHLITATGQRVTLRCSPRSGDLSVYWYQQSLDQGLQFLIQYYNGEERAKGNILERFSAQQFPDLHSELNLSSLELGDSALYFCASSPTGTGGRQYFGPGTRLTVL.